A single T cell receptor beta chain is shown here with its context. Its antigen remains unidentified. The sample is drawn from a study of Ad26.COV2.S vaccination and SARS-CoV-2 variants. Broader study findings: Vaccine recipients showed a spike-specific TCR breadth that was higher than in placebo recipients.

Treatment defined: about 20 received Ad26.COV2.S at low or high dose, single or two shots; 5 received placebo; per-sample allocation not given. All samples were drawn on day 63, counting from the first vaccine or placebo injection. Using immunoSEQ multiplex PCR, the repertoire was profiled, and TCRdb retains in-frame clones only, with some absent. The repertoire holds some 250,000 clones, with 88% as singletons. Germline CDR1 LNHNV, CDR2 YYDKDF (reference sequence). V was clipped by 3 bases and J by 6 bases, with 15 bases between them. This CDR3 has 15 residues. This specimen consisted of peripheral blood, obtained in a trial of Ad26.COV2.S vaccine versus placebo. This clonotype was sampled from a person aged 18-60 years who received the Ad26.COV2.S COVID-19 vaccine or a placebo. This chain uses TRBV15 with TRBJ1-5; D may be TRBD1 (6 bases). CDR3 sequence: CATSRQQGAGQPQHF. Written as DNA, the CDR3 is TGTGCCACCAGCAGGCAACAGGGTGCAGGTCAGCCCCAGCATTTT.